The 29 T cell receptor beta chains given below trace back to one sample, sequenced in a study of Ad26.COV2.S vaccination and SARS-CoV-2 variants. The method was immunoSEQ multiplex PCR; TCRdb's version includes in-frame clones alone and lacks a portion of them. The repertoire holds about 350,000 clones, with roughly 89% as singletons. Treatment given: some 19 received Ad26.COV2.S at low or high dose, single or two shots; 5 received placebo; per-sample allocation not given. Collection of samples fell on day 63 after the first vaccine or placebo injection. Sequencing used peripheral blood, obtained in a trial of Ad26.COV2.S vaccine versus placebo. Receptors were obtained from a person between 18 and 59 years old who received the Ad26.COV2.S COVID-19 vaccine or a placebo.

The chain joins TRBV5-1 to TRBJ1-2, with D unclear. Germline lookup yields CDR1 SGHRS and CDR2 YFSETQ. This CDR3 has 13 amino acids. V lost 0 bases, J lost 8 bases, and 11 bases lay in between. The DNA of the CDR3 is TGCGCCAGCAGCTTGGATGGGGTGGGAGGCTACACCTTC. This sequence encodes CASSLDGVGGYTF.

The J gene is TRBJ1-2, the V gene TRBV7-2; no clear D gene. The CDR3 runs 15 residues. Germline values: CDR1 SGHTA, CDR2 FQGNSA. The V end lost 4 bases, the J end lost 3 bases, and 15 bases lay between the germline ends. CDR3 DNA sequence: TGTGCCAGCAGCTCGCTACGGACGGGCTACTATGGCTACACCTTC. Protein product: CASSSLRTGYYGYTF.

This clone was seen only a few times. J is TRBJ2-7 and V is TRBV9; a possible D gene is TRBD2 (6 bases). The V end lost 4 bases, the J end lost 9 bases, and 29 bases lay between the germline ends. Looked up from germline, CDR1 is SGDLS and CDR2 is YYNGEE. This CDR3 is 17 amino acids long. The CDR3 protein is CASSLTGERVELGAQYF. CDR3 DNA: TGTGCCAGCAGCCTGACCGGGGAGCGGGTGGAGCTGGGCGCGCAGTACTTC. Based on the CDR3 plus reference TRBV9 and TRBJ2-7, the full variable domain is DSGVTQTPKHLITATGQRVTLRCSPRSGDLSVYWYQQSLDQGLQFLIQYYNGEERAKGNILERFSAQQFPDLHSELNLSSLELGDSALYFCASSLTGERVELGAQYFGPGTRLTVT.

This sequence joins TRBV6-2 or TRBV6-3 and TRBJ1-2, with 7 bases that match TRBD1. V trimming: 0 bases; J trimming: 5 bases; junction bases outside the gene matches: 6. There are 15 residues in the CDR3. Germline V lookup: CDR1 MNHEY, CDR2 SVGEGT. CDR3 nucleotides: TGTGCCAGCAGTTACTCGCTGACAGGGTCGTATGGCTACACCTTC. Protein: CASSYSLTGSYGYTF.

The chain employs TRBV25-1 and TRBJ2-1; D ambiguous. This CDR3 is built from 15 residues. CDR1 is MGHDK and CDR2 is SYGVNS in the germline V gene. V was clipped by 5 bases and J by 1 base, with 12 bases between them. The CDR3 bases are TGTGCCAGCAGTCCCTCAATTAGGTCCTACAATGAGCAGTTCTTC. Translated: CASSPSIRSYNEQFF.

The chain joins TRBV18 to TRBJ1-5; D is undetermined. Between the trimmed V and J ends, which lost 4 bases and 1 base, there was a span of 5 bases. Germline V gene data show CDR1 as KGHSH and CDR2 as LQKENI. The CDR3 consists of 13 residues. The CDR3 nucleotides read TGTGCCAGCTCACGGGAAAGCAATCAGCCCCAGCATTTT. It translates to CASSRESNQPQHF.

This sequence joins TRBV28 and TRBJ1-2; tentative D call: TRBD1 (6 bases). This CDR3 is 14 amino acids long. Germline lookup yields CDR1 MDHEN and CDR2 SYDVKM. Trimming removed 10 bases at V and 6 bases at J, with 21 bases between. The CDR3 DNA reads TGTGCCACCCACCGTTCCGGGACAACGCATGGCTACACCTTC. It codes for CATHRSGTTHGYTF.

The chain employs TRBV6-1 and TRBJ1-4; possible D gene TRBD1, 6 bases. This CDR3 contains 13 residues. Per germline, CDR1 MNHNS and CDR2 SASEGT. Trimming took off 3 bases at V and 6 bases at J, with 8 bases between the two ends. The CDR3 loop reads CASSDRGDEKLFF. As DNA, the CDR3 is TGTGCCAGCAGTGACAGGGGAGATGAAAAACTGTTTTTT.

This clone came up a few times. CDR3 nucleotides: TGTGCCACCAGGGACAGGGGAAGGAAAGCAAACAATCAGCCCCAGCATTTT. This sequence encodes CATRDRGRKANNQPQHF. V usage is TRBV19 and J usage is TRBJ1-5, with 10 bases lining up with TRBD1. Germline V gene lookup returns CDR1 LNHDA and CDR2 SQIVND (reference sequence). The CDR3 length is 17 residues. V lost 10 bases, J lost 3 bases, and 15 bases stayed unmatched.

A few counts support this clone. J is TRBJ2-1 and V is TRBV9, with a possible D match to TRBD1 (6 bases). CDR3 length: 18 amino acids. Germline V lookup: CDR1 SGDLS, CDR2 YYNGEE. V was cut by 0 bases and J by 0 bases, with 16 bases left in between. CDR3 in amino acids: CASSVAPDRPSSYNEQFF. The DNA of the CDR3 is TGTGCCAGCAGCGTAGCCCCAGACAGGCCCAGCTCCTACAATGAGCAGTTCTTC.

This sequence joins TRBV4-3 and TRBJ1-1, with D possibly TRBD1 on 6 matching bases. The germline V gene encodes CDR1 LGHNA and CDR2 YSLEER. The CDR3 extends over 14 amino acids. V dropped 5 bases and J dropped 2 bases, with 12 bases sitting between them. The CDR3 bases are TGCGCCAGCAGCTCTCAACAGGGAAACACTGAAGCTTTCTTT. It specifies CASSSQQGNTEAFF.

The chain joins TRBV19 to TRBJ2-3; 10 bases agree with TRBD2. The V gene's germline CDR1 is LNHDA and CDR2 SQIVND (reference sequence). With 3 bases clipped from V and 5 bases from J, the junction kept 11 bases outside the gene matches. The CDR3 has 17 residues. This CDR3 is CASSIIPASGSLDTQYF. The DNA of the CDR3 is TGTGCCAGTAGTATCATACCCGCTAGCGGGAGCTTAGATACGCAGTATTTT.

The chain has TRBV11-2 and TRBJ1-3; unclear D gene. V was shortened by 5 bases and J by 2 bases, with 13 bases between the two germline ends. CDR1 and CDR2 from the germline V gene are SGHAT and FQNNGV. The CDR3 runs to 15 residues. DNA for the CDR3: TGTGCCAGCAGCCGCCGGACCATCACTGGAAACACCATATATTTT. Amino acid sequence: CASSRRTITGNTIYF. The full variable domain, rest sourced from reference TRBV11-2 and TRBJ1-3, is EAGVAQSPRYKIIEKRQSVAFWCNPISGHATLYWYQQILGQGPKLLIQFQNNGVVDDSQLPKDRFSAERLKGVDSTLKIQPAKLEDSAVYLCASSRRTITGNTIYFGEGSWLTVV.

This clone was found once. The chain has TRBV19 and TRBJ2-6; D is uncertain. Germline loops: CDR1 LNHDA, CDR2 SQIVND (reference sequence). Trimming cost V 2 bases and J 1 base, with 15 bases left between them. The CDR3 is 18 amino acids. Here the CDR3 reads CASSIQLTDLSGANVLTF. In DNA, the CDR3 is TGTGCCAGTAGTATACAGTTGACCGATTTATCTGGGGCCAACGTCCTGACTTTC. The whole variable domain, remainder taken from reference TRBV19 and TRBJ2-6, is DGGITQSPKYLFRKEGQNVTLSCEQNLNHDAMYWYRQDPGQGLRLIYYSQIVNDFQKGDIAEGYSVSREKKESFPLTVTSAQKNPTAFYLCASSIQLTDLSGANVLTFGAGSRLTVL.

V usage is TRBV19 and J usage is TRBJ2-7; no firm D call. The CDR3 runs to 11 residues. Per the germline V gene, CDR1 is LNHDA and CDR2 is SQIVND (reference sequence). V gave up 4 bases and J gave up 3 bases, with 4 bases separating them. The CDR3 DNA reads as TGTGCCAGTAGTAAAGGCTACGAGCAGTACTTC. Protein product: CASSKGYEQYF.

V is TRBV9 and J is TRBJ2-3; no clear D. Germline V gene sequence: CDR1 SGDLS, CDR2 YYNGEE. V lost 0 bases, J lost 2 bases, and 10 bases lay in between. The length of the CDR3 is 15 residues. CDR3 residues: CASSVAGYSTDTQYF. CDR3 sequence (DNA): TGTGCCAGCAGCGTAGCTGGTTATTCCACAGATACGCAGTATTTT.

The rearrangement joins TRBV28 to TRBJ2-7, with D unclear. The length of the CDR3 is 15 residues. Trimming removed 6 bases from V and 4 bases from J, with 19 bases in between. Germline CDR1 and CDR2: MDHEN and SYDVKM. Here the CDR3 reads CASSIRVVGLYEQYF. The CDR3, as DNA: TGTGCCAGCAGCATTCGGGTGGTGGGGTTGTACGAGCAGTACTTC.

The genes are TRBV5-6 and TRBJ2-1, with a tentative D call TRBD1 (5 bases). Trimming cost V 6 bases and J 0 bases, with 13 bases left between them. This CDR3 region has 15 residues. Germline V CDR1 and CDR2: SGHDT, YYEEEE. The CDR3 sequence: CASKLTVSSYNEQFF. The CDR3 DNA reads TGTGCCAGCAAGCTGACAGTGAGCTCCTACAATGAGCAGTTCTTC.

CDR3 protein: CASGLATGGPYEQYF. The CDR3 nucleotides read TGTGCTAGTGGTTTGGCGACAGGGGGCCCCTACGAGCAGTACTTC. The chain links TRBV12-5 to TRBJ2-7, with TRBD1 identical over 10 bases. CDR3 size: 15 residues. Germline V lookup: CDR1 LGHNT, CDR2 FRNRAP. The ends lost 1 base at V and 2 bases at J; junction bases unmatched: 2.

The chain recombines TRBV5-1 with TRBJ2-2, with 10 nucleotides matching TRBD1. The CDR3 consists of 16 residues. V shed 7 bases, J shed 4 bases, and the junction held 10 bases outside the gene matches. Germline CDR1 and CDR2: SGHRS and YFSETQ. CDR3 sequence reads: CASRGTGVSSTGELFF. In DNA form, the CDR3 reads TGCGCCAGCCGCGGGACAGGGGTATCAAGCACCGGGGAGCTGTTTTTT.

This clone came up once. The V call is TRBV3-1 (or the pseudogene TRBV3-2), the J call TRBJ2-2; perhaps TRBD2 as D (7 bases). Germline CDR1 LGHDT, CDR2 YNNKEL (reference sequence). The CDR3 has 20 residues. The V gene lost 1 base and the J gene lost 5 bases, with 26 bases spanning the gap. The CDR3 sequence is CASSQGQGRTGGLWTGELFF. The CDR3 DNA follows: TGTGCCAGCAGCCAAGGCCAGGGGCGAACGGGGGGACTTTGGACCGGGGAGCTGTTTTTT.

The genes are TRBV2 and TRBJ2-7, with 8 bases aligning to TRBD1. The CDR3 runs 16 residues. Germline values: CDR1 SNHLY, CDR2 FYNNEI. Losses at the gene ends were 4 bases for V and 7 bases for J; bases not matched to a gene: 15. CDR3 DNA: TGTGCCAGCAGTGGGGGGCCAGGGGGCGCCCAGGGTGAGCAGTACTTC. This codes for CASSGGPGGAQGEQYF.

The CDR3 here is CSVRGGRLNTEAFF. The CDR3 bases are TGCAGCGTAAGAGGGGGACGGCTGAACACTGAAGCTTTCTTT. V gene TRBV29-1 combines with J gene TRBJ1-1, with D possibly being TRBD1 (6 bases). CDR3 length equals 14 residues. Trimming removed 6 bases from V and 0 bases from J, with 14 bases in between. Looked up from germline, CDR1 is SQVTM and CDR2 is ANQGSEA. Combining the CDR3 with reference TRBV29-1 and TRBJ1-1 gives the whole variable domain SAVISQKPSRDICQRGTSLTIQCQVDSQVTMMFWYRQQPGQSLTLIATANQGSEATYESGFVIDKFPISRPNLTFSTLTVSNMSPEDSSIYLCSVRGGRLNTEAFFGQGTRLTVV.

This clone occurred a few times. The chain joins TRBV5-1 to TRBJ2-7; D remains ambiguous. V was cut by 5 bases and J by 0 bases, with 15 bases left in between. The CDR3 runs 15 residues. The germline V gene has CDR1 SGHRS and CDR2 YFSETQ. Written as DNA, the CDR3 is TGCGCCAGCAGGGCAGACAAGTTCAGCTCCTACGAGCAGTACTTC. Translation: CASRADKFSSYEQYF.

The chain has TRBV29-1 and TRBJ2-2; TRBD1 matches 9 bases. Looked up from germline, CDR1 is SQVTM and CDR2 is ANQGSEA. The length of the CDR3 is 14 residues. Germline trimming cut 5 bases from V and 0 bases from J; bases unmatched to any gene: 1. In nucleotides, the CDR3 is TGCAGCGTTCGGGACAGGGCGAACACCGGGGAGCTGTTTTTT. Encoded protein: CSVRDRANTGELFF.

The chain has TRBV11-2 and TRBJ2-5, with D perhaps TRBD1 or TRBD2 (5 bases each). Germline V CDR1 and CDR2: SGHAT, FQNNGV. This CDR3 comprises 15 residues. V was clipped by 3 bases and J by 0 bases, with 11 bases between them. In nucleotides, the CDR3 is TGTGCCAGCAGCTTGGCCGGGGCGTACCAAGAGACCCAGTACTTC. Translating it yields CASSLAGAYQETQYF.

This clone was detected only a few times. This chain connects TRBV5-8 to TRBJ2-6, with 8 bases fitting TRBD1. V shed 4 bases and J 11 bases; nucleotides not matched to a gene: 11. This CDR3 is 15 amino acids long. Germline CDR1 SGHTS, CDR2 YDEGEE. The chain's CDR3 is CASSKGSGGLDVLTF. The CDR3, as DNA: TGTGCCAGCAGCAAGGGGTCAGGGGGCTTAGACGTCCTGACTTTC.

V and J are TRBV5-1 and TRBJ2-5; D is ambiguous. V lost 4 bases, J lost 0 bases, and 1 base lay in between. Germline V gene sequence: CDR1 SGHRS, CDR2 YFSETQ. The CDR3 is made up of 11 amino acids. DNA for the CDR3: TGCGCCAGCAGCGACCAAGAGACCCAGTACTTC. Translating it yields CASSDQETQYF.

This clone came up a few times. The chain has TRBV18 and TRBJ2-7; 8 bases map to TRBD1. Trimming cost V 5 bases and J 5 bases; bases outside gene matches: 11. Looked up from germline, CDR1 is KGHSH and CDR2 is LQKENI. This CDR3 comprises 15 residues. Written as DNA, the CDR3 is TGTGCCAGCTCATCCCAGACAGGGGAAGGAGACGAGCAGTACTTC. Translated: CASSSQTGEGDEQYF.